Given below is one T cell receptor beta chain in context. Its antigen specificity is not known. Base-call qualities are not available, and no considerably larger clone is one nucleotide away. Genomic DNA was isolated from the sorted cells so that the TCRbeta CDR3 region could be sequenced. The immunoSEQ Assay was used for sequencing of TCRbeta CDR3 regions. TCRdb provides this immuneACCESS table in a form limited to in-frame rearrangements. Some clones are lacking; in checked studies, under half of them reflect an unresolved V gene, and why the rest are absent is not known. The sample data list about 110,000 clones, and 89% of these were observed just once. The top ten clonotypes cover 0.27% of the sample. The CDR3 measures 15 amino acids from cysteine to phenylalanine. Just CDR3 DNA is preserved here, 45 bases in frame from base 1. The germline V and J ends show losses of 1 base and 0 bases respectively, and no gene match explains 2 bases of the junction. Via the germline V gene (reference sequence), CDR1 is GTSNPN and CDR2 SVGIG.

The trial excluded patients who had a history of autoimmune disease or who were on systemic immunosuppression. Peripheral blood for TCR sequencing was drawn from every dose cohort at baseline, at cycle 4 day 1 and at cycle 7 day 1. The samples were taken from a phase I, first-in-human, multicenter, open-label dose-escalation trial of ivuxolimab. Adults with locally advanced or metastatic head and neck squamous cell, hepatocellular, melanoma or renal cell carcinoma were enrolled in the trial. Before TCR sequencing, CD4+ and CD8+ T cells were separately sorted from peripheral blood. The data are from a study of OX40 agonist ivuxolimab in advanced cancers. For the study in its entirety: Ivuxolimab was an agonistic, fully human IgG2 monoclonal antibody directed against OX40 (CD134), a costimulatory receptor. Intravenous ivuxolimab was administered to patients every 2 weeks at six dose levels: 0.01, 0.1, 0.3, 1.5, 3 and 10 mg/kg. Of the 50 to 55 dose-escalation patients, hepatocellular carcinoma was present in about 19, melanoma in around 15, renal cell carcinoma in 9 and head and neck cancer in 9. In the dose-escalation cohort, approximately 83% of patients were male, and the mean age was 60 years with a range of roughly 23 to 79. Patients were allowed to have had prior anti-PD-1, anti-PD-L1 or anti-CTLA-4 therapy, and about 40% of the dose-escalation patients had been treated with checkpoint inhibitors. Three dose-escalation patients achieved partial responses, one with hepatocellular carcinoma and two with cutaneous melanoma. The purpose of peripheral TCRbeta sequencing was to test whether ivuxolimab changed TCR sequence diversity and led to clonal T-cell expansion. The paper describes the monotherapy dose-escalation part (N ≈ 51 patients) of the phase I trial of ivuxolimab.

Beyond this particular receptor, the publication reports: After ivuxolimab, CD8+ T cells had more expanded clones than CD4+ T cells on average. At doses of 0.1 to 3.0 mg/kg, clonal expansion of both CD4+ and CD8+ blood T cells was observed from baseline to week 6. In partial responders in the 0.1-3.0 mg/kg groups, normalized peripheral clonal expansion was found to be among the lowest, especially among CD8+ T cells. Antigen specificity was not determined for the clonally expanded peripheral T cells. Low levels of normalized T-cell clonal expansion were also seen in some patients who did not respond.

Sample: CD4+ or CD8+ T cells sorted from blood, taken in a trial of the OX40 agonist ivuxolimab. The chain employs TRBV30 and TRBJ1-3; a stretch of 8 junction bases matches TRBD1. This clonotype was obtained from an adult with an advanced solid tumor such as melanoma, head and neck, liver or kidney cancer. The CDR3 corresponds to CAWSGGTGSGNTIYF. At the DNA level, the sequence is TGTGCCTGGAGTGGCGGGACAGGCTCTGGAAACACCATATATTTT.